What follows is one TCR beta chain and its context. This sample stems from a study of cytomegalovirus exposure and HLA in healthy donors. Here immunoSEQ multiplex PCR was the method, and the copy in TCRdb shows in-frame clones only, minus some. Found here are 250,000 or so clones, almost 90% of them singletons; the top ten hold under 0.4%. The CDR3 runs 16 residues. Germline-derived CDR1 and CDR2 are MDHEN and SYDVKM. The trim removed 5 bases at V and 2 bases at J, leaving 12 bases unmatched. V gene TRBV28 combines with J gene TRBJ2-7; 7 bases agree with TRBD1. This TCR came from a woman in her late teens or twenties in good health and CMV-seronegative. Material: PBMCs. CDR3 DNA sequence: TGTGCCAGCAGTCTCGGACAGGTCCAAGGTACCTACGAGCAGTACTTC. Amino acid sequence: CASSLGQVQGTYEQYF.